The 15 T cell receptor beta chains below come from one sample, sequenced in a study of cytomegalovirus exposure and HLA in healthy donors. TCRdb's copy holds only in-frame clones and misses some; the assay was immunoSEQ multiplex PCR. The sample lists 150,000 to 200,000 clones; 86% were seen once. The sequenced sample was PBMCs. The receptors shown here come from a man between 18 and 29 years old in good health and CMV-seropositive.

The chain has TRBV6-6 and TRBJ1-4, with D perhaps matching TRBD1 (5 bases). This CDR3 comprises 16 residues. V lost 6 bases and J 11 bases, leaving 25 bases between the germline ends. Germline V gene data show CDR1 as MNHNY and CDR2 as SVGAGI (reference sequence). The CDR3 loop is CASSRAGMGPEGKLFF. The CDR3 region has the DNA TGTGCCAGCAGCAGGGCCGGGATGGGGCCGGAGGGGAAACTGTTTTTT.

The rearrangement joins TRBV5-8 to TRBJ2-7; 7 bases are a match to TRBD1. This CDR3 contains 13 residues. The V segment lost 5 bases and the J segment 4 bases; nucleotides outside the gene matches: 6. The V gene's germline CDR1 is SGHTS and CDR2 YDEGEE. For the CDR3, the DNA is TGTGCCAGCAGGAAGGGACAGACTTACGAGCAGTACTTC. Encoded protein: CASRKGQTYEQYF.

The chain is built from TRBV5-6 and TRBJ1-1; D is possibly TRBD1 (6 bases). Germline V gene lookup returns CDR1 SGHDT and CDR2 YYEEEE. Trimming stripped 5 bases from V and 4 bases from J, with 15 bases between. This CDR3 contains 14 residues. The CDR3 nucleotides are TGTGCCAGCAGGTGGAACCAGGGGAGCACTGAAGCTTTCTTT. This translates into CASRWNQGSTEAFF.

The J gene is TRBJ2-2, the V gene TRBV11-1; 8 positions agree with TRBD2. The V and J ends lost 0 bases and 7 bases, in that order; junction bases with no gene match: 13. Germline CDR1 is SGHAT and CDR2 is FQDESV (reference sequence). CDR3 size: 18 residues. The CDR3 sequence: CASSLAGASGRKGGELFF. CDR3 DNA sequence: TGTGCCAGCAGCTTAGCGGGTGCGAGCGGGAGAAAGGGCGGGGAGCTGTTTTTT.

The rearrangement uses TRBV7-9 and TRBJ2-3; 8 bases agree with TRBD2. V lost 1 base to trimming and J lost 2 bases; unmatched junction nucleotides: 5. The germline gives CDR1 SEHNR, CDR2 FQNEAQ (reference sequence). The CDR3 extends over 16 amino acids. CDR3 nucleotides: TGTGCCAGCAGCTTAGGGGCCGGGAGGGACACAGATACGCAGTATTTT. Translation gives CASSLGAGRDTDTQYF. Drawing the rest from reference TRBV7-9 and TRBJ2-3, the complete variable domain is DTGVSQNPRHKITKRGQNVTFRCDPISEHNRLYWYRQTLGQGPEFLTYFQNEAQLEKSRLLSDRFSAERPKGSFSTLEIQRTEQGDSAMYLCASSLGAGRDTDTQYFGPGTRLTVL.

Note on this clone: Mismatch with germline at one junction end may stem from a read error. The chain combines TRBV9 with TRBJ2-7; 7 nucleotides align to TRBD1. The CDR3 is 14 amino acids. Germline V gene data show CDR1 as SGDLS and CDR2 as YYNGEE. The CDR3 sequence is CASSARTGDYVQYF. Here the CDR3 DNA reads TGTGCCAGCAGCGCCCGGACAGGTGATTACGTGCAGTACTTC.

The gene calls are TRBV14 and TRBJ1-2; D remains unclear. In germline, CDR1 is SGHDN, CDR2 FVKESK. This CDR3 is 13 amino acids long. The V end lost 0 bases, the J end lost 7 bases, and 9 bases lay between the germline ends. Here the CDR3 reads CASSQDERVGYTF. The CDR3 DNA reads TGTGCCAGCAGCCAAGATGAGAGGGTTGGCTACACCTTC.

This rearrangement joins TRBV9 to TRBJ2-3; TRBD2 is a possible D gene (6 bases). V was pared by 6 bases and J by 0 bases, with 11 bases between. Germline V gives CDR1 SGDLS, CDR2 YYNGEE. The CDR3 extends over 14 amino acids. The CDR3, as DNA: TGTGCCAGCACCGGGGCGGGGAGCACAGATACGCAGTATTTT. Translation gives CASTGAGSTDTQYF.

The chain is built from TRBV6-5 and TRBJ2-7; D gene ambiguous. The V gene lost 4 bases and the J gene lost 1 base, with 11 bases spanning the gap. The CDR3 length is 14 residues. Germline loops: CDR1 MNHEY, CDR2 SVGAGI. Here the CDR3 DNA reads TGTGCCAGCAGTTTCGGTGGGCCTTCCTACGAGCAGTACTTC. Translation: CASSFGGPSYEQYF.

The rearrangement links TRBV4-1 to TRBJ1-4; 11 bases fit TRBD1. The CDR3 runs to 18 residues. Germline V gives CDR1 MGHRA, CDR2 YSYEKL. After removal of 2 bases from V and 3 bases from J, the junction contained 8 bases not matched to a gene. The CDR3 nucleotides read TGCGCCAGCAGCCAAAGGACAGGGGGCGGCGGAGCTAATGAAAAACTGTTTTTT. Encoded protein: CASSQRTGGGGANEKLFF.

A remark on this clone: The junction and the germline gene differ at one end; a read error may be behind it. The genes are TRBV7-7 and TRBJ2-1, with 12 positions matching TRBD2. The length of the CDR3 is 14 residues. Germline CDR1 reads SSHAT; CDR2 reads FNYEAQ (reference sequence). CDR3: CASSSTSGSGEQFF. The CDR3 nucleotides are TGTGCTAGCAGCTCGACTAGCGGGAGTGGTGAGCAGTTCTTC.

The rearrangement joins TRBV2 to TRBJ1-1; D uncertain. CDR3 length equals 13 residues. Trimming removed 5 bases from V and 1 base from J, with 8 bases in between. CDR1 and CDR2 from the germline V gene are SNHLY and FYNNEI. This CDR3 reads CASSSLENTEAFF. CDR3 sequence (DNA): TGTGCCAGCAGTTCCCTAGAGAACACTGAAGCTTTCTTT.

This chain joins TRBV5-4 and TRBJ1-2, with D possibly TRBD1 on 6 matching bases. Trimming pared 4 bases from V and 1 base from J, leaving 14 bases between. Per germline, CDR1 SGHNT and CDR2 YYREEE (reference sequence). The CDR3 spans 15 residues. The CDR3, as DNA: TGTGCCAGCAGCCCCGAGGGGGTAGTTAACTATGGCTACACCTTC. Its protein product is CASSPEGVVNYGYTF.

CDR3 amino acids: CASKGLEGQVVPGANVLTF. CDR3 nucleotides: TGTGCCAGCAAAGGCCTTGAAGGACAGGTAGTACCTGGGGCCAACGTCCTGACTTTC. The chain is built from TRBV7-8 and TRBJ2-6; TRBD1 matches at 7 bases. The CDR3 has 19 residues. The V and J ends lost 7 bases and 2 bases, in that order; junction bases with no gene match: 17. Per the germline V gene, CDR1 is SGHVS and CDR2 is FQNEAQ.

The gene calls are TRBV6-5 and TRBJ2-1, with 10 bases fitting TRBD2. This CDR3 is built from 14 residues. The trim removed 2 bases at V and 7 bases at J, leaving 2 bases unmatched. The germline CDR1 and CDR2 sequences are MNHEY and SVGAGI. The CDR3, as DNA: TGTGCCAGCAGTTACGCGACTAGCGGGAATGAGCAGTTCTTC. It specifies CASSYATSGNEQFF.